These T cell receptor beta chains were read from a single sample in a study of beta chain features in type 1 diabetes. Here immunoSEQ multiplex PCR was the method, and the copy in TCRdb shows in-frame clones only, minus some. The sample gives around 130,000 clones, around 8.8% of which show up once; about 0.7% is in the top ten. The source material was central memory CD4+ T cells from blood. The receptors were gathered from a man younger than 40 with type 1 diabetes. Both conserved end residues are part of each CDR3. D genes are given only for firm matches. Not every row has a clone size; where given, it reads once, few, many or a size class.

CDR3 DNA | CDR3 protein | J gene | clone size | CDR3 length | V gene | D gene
TGTGCCAGCAGTGAAGGGGGAGGGGCCCAGCCCCAGCATTTT | CASSEGGGAQPQHF | TRBJ1-5 | - | 14 | TRBV2 | -
TGTGCCAGCAGACAGGGGGACAATGAGCAGTTCTTC | CASRQGDNEQFF | TRBJ2-1 | - | 12 | TRBV28 | TRBD1
TGTGCCAGCAGTGCAGAAAACTCCTACGAGCAGTACTTC | CASSAENSYEQYF | TRBJ2-7 | few | 13 | TRBV6-5 | -
TGTGCCAGCAGGGCCACAGGGGGCGATTGGCAGCCCCAGCATTTT | CASRATGGDWQPQHF | TRBJ1-5 | - | 15 | TRBV2 | TRBD1
TGTGCCAGCAGCTTAACTGGGACAGCGAACACTGAAGCTTTCTTT | CASSLTGTANTEAFF | TRBJ1-1 | - | 15 | TRBV7-3 | TRBD1
TGCGCCAGCAGCTATACAGGGGGCGGCTACACCTTC | CASSYTGGGYTF | TRBJ1-2 | - | 12 | TRBV5-1 | TRBD1
TGTGCCAGCAGCGTAGCCCCTGACAGGGGGCAGATTGGCTACACCTTC | CASSVAPDRGQIGYTF | TRBJ1-2 | once | 16 | TRBV9 | TRBD1
TGTGCCAGCAGAGAGCGGACAGGGGGCTACAATGAGCAGTTCTTC | CASRERTGGYNEQFF | TRBJ2-1 | once | 15 | TRBV2 | TRBD1
TGTGCCTGGAGTGTACTGAGGGGACAGCTGATGTTC | CAWSVLRGQLMF | TRBJ2-7 | few | 12 | TRBV30 | TRBD1
TGTGCCAGCAGCTCGCAGGGCATTGGCGCAGATACGCAGTATTTT | CASSSQGIGADTQYF | TRBJ2-3 | many | 15 | TRBV7-3 | -
TGTGCCAGCAGCCAAGACGCAGGGCAGCCGAGAGATACGCAGTATTTT | CASSQDAGQPRDTQYF | TRBJ2-3 | - | 16 | TRBV4-2 | -
TGTGCCAGCAGCTCCCACGGACAGGGCGAGACCCAGTACTTC | CASSSHGQGETQYF | TRBJ2-5 | few | 14 | TRBV5-8 | TRBD1
TGTGCCAGCAGTTCAACAGGGGAACAGCCCCAGCATTTT | CASSSTGEQPQHF | TRBJ1-5 | - | 13 | TRBV6-5 | TRBD1
TGTGCCAGCAGTGATGAGGGCGAGCAGTACTTC | CASSDEGEQYF | TRBJ2-7 | - | 11 | TRBV2 | -
TGTGCCAGCAGTTACCGGACAGGGGCCGGTCGCGGTGAGCAGTTCTTC | CASSYRTGAGRGEQFF | TRBJ2-1 | few | 16 | TRBV6-5 | TRBD1
TGTGCCAGCAGGTTAAAGCCTACAGGGACCAACTATGGCTACACCTTC | CASRLKPTGTNYGYTF | TRBJ1-2 | - | 16 | TRBV27 | -
TGTGCCAGCACCGTCCCTCAACAGGGGGCAACTGAAAAACTGTTTTTT | CASTVPQQGATEKLFF | TRBJ1-4 | few | 16 | TRBV28 | TRBD1
TGCAGTGCTTCGAACAACAATGAGCAGTTCTTC | CSASNNNEQFF | TRBJ2-1 | - | 11 | TRBV20-1 | -
TGTGCCTGGACGGGGAATAGCAATCAGCCCCAGCATTTT | CAWTGNSNQPQHF | TRBJ1-5 | - | 13 | TRBV30 | -
TGTGCCAGCAGCTCCGGACAGGCGGGCACTGAAGCTTTCTTT | CASSSGQAGTEAFF | TRBJ1-1 | - | 14 | TRBV7-2 | TRBD1
TGTGCCAGCAGCGTAGCTGGAGGTCCCAACTATGGCTACACCTTC | CASSVAGGPNYGYTF | TRBJ1-2 | - | 15 | TRBV9 | -
TGTGCCAGCTCACCCGGCAGGGTTAATGATTCACCCCTCCACTTT | CASSPGRVNDSPLHF | TRBJ1-6 | many | 15 | TRBV18 | -
TGCAGCGTTAAACAGGGGGCAAATGAAAAACTGTTTTTT | CSVKQGANEKLFF | TRBJ1-4 | few | 13 | TRBV29-1 | TRBD1
TGTGCCAGCAGCCCTAGCTTAGCGGGGGCAGAGAATGAGCAGTTCTTC | CASSPSLAGAENEQFF | TRBJ2-1 | few | 16 | TRBV7-2 | TRBD2
TGTGCCAGCAGCCGTGAGAGCACAGATACGCAGTATTTT | CASSRESTDTQYF | TRBJ2-3 | many | 13 | TRBV7-9 | -